Below, 17 T cell receptor beta chains from the same sample are listed, as sequenced in a study of identical twins (dated by TCRdb to the mid-2010s). The library relied on 5' RACE. Sequencing used an Illumina HiSeq 2000. Through fastp at Q25 and MiXCR, TCRdb rebuilt clones from the public reads, retaining in-frame beta chains. CDR3 protein sequences are deduplicated, and each keeps its most common genes and DNA. This sample has some 460,000 distinct CDR3 sequences in its table, and 14% of those were observed once. The ten largest clones take up about 0.52% of the sample. The same data also contributed to another study, on yellow fever vaccine responses in identical twins.

Sample: CD4+ T cells sorted from blood. These receptors all come from a young woman in good health.

The V gene is TRBV12-3 or TRBV12-4, the J gene TRBJ1-4; 7 bases agree with TRBD1. The trim removed 5 bases at V and 5 bases at J, leaving 5 bases unmatched. CDR3 length equals 14 residues. The CDR3 protein is CASSRAGGNEKLFF. CDR3 DNA sequence: TGTGCCAGCAGTAGGGCAGGGGGAAATGAAAAACTGTTTTTT.

CDR3 protein: CASSYGDRNSPLHF. In nucleotides, the CDR3 is TGTGCCAGCAGTTACGGGGACAGAAATTCACCCCTCCACTTT. The V gene is TRBV6-5, the J gene TRBJ1-6; 7 bases match TRBD1. The length of the CDR3 is 14 residues. The ends lost 2 bases at V and 7 bases at J; junction bases unmatched: 2. CDR1 is MNHEY, CDR2 SVGAGI, per germline.

This clonotype has at least ten counts. The genes are TRBV9 and TRBJ2-3; 7 nucleotides align to TRBD2. This CDR3 region has 15 residues. Germline CDR1 and CDR2: SGDLS and YYNGEE. Trimming at V came to 2 bases and at J to 3 bases, leaving 6 bases not matched to a gene. CDR3 nucleotide sequence: TGTGCCAGCAGCGTGGGACTACTCGATACAGATACGCAGTATTTT. Translated: CASSVGLLDTDTQYF.

In this sample, this clonotype turned up many times. The CDR3, as DNA: TGTGCCAGCAGCTTAGTGACTAGCGGGCACTACAATGAGCAGTTCTTC. This translates into CASSLVTSGHYNEQFF. This chain connects TRBV11-2 to TRBJ2-1; 10 nucleotides align to TRBD2. Germline CDR1 and CDR2: SGHAT and FQNNGV. The CDR3 sequence is 16 residues long. Trimming at V came to 1 base and at J to 3 bases, leaving 3 bases not matched to a gene. Full variable domain (rest looked up from reference TRBV11-2 and TRBJ2-1): EAGVAQSPRYKIIEKRQSVAFWCNPISGHATLYWYQQILGQGPKLLIQFQNNGVVDDSQLPKDRFSAERLKGVDSTLKIQPAKLEDSAVYLCASSLVTSGHYNEQFFGPGTRLTVL.

There are a few counts of this clonotype. The chain links TRBV29-1 to TRBJ2-7; D not certain. Germline lookup yields CDR1 SQVTM and CDR2 ANQGSEA. Trimming took 7 bases from V and 0 from J, leaving 7 bases between them. The CDR3 length is 11 residues. The CDR3, as DNA: TGCAGCGCCTTGAACTCCTACGAGCAGTACTTC. Translated: CSALNSYEQYF.

This chain links TRBV28 with TRBJ1-5, with D uncertain. Trimming shortened V by 3 bases and J by 6 bases, and 15 bases separated the two germline ends. CDR3 length: 15 amino acids. Germline V gives CDR1 MDHEN, CDR2 SYDVKM. CDR3 amino acids: CASSFPPWVGQPQHF. CDR3 in DNA: TGTGCCAGCAGTTTTCCCCCCTGGGTAGGTCAGCCCCAGCATTTT.

The table lists this clonotype with a few counts. This chain joins TRBV12-3 or TRBV12-4 and TRBJ2-6; D is unclear. V lost 2 bases, J lost 2 bases, and 10 bases lay in between. This CDR3 has 16 amino acids. The CDR3 DNA sequence: TGTGCCAGCAGTTTAAATAGGGCTACTGGGGCCAACGTCCTGACTTTC. Protein product: CASSLNRATGANVLTF.

This clonotype was counted between two and nine times. This chain links TRBV2 with TRBJ2-3; possible D gene TRBD1, 6 bases. V was cut by 5 bases and J by 3 bases, with 15 bases left in between. Germline CDR1 reads SNHLY; CDR2 reads FYNNEI. There are 15 residues in the CDR3. This CDR3 reads CASSPDSPVTDTQYF. In DNA, the CDR3 is TGTGCCAGCAGTCCGGACAGTCCGGTAACAGATACGCAGTATTTT.

Many counts were recorded for this clonotype. An end of the junction does not agree with germline; a read error may underlie this. J is TRBJ2-7 and V is TRBV14, with D uncertain. The CDR3 has 12 amino acids. CDR1 SGHDN and CDR2 FVKESK come from the germline V gene. CDR3 DNA: TGTGCCAGCAGCCCGAGATCCTACGTGCAGTACTTC. Amino acids: CASSPRSYVQYF.

This clonotype has only a few counts. This rearrangement joins TRBV6-1 to TRBJ2-6; a possible D gene is TRBD1 (6 bases). The V and J ends lost 7 bases and 4 bases respectively, with 14 bases between them. The V gene's germline CDR1 is MNHNS and CDR2 SASEGT. The CDR3 extends over 15 amino acids. In DNA, the CDR3 is TGTGCCAGCAATACCGGGACATCCGGGGCCAACGTCCTGACTTTC. It specifies CASNTGTSGANVLTF.

This clonotype was detected a few times. The J gene is TRBJ1-3, the V gene TRBV7-2; D uncertain. With 3 bases removed from V and 0 bases from J, the gap between germline ends came to 6 bases. The CDR3 extends over 14 amino acids. Germline CDR1 and CDR2: SGHTA and FQGNSA. Here the CDR3 reads CASSFGSSGNTIYF. DNA for the CDR3: TGTGCCAGCAGCTTCGGGTCCTCTGGAAACACCATATATTTT.

This clonotype has just a few counts. V and J are TRBV28 and TRBJ2-3; the D is unclear. Deletions cut 7 bases from V and 1 base from J, with 18 bases between. The CDR3 has 16 residues. Germline CDR1 reads MDHEN; CDR2 reads SYDVKM. The CDR3 coding sequence is TGTGCCAGCACCCCAAGAGGCTCGAAGGGCACAGATACGCAGTATTTT. Its protein product is CASTPRGSKGTDTQYF.

Only a few counts were recorded for this clonotype. J is TRBJ2-1 and V is TRBV20-1, with D possibly called TRBD1 or TRBD2 (5 bases each). The CDR3 is 13 amino acids. V lost 6 bases and J lost 6, with 15 bases in between. Germline V lookup: CDR1 DFQATT, CDR2 SNEGSKA (reference sequence). CDR3 in DNA: TGCAGTGCAACCGGGGCGTGGAGCAATGAGCAGTTCTTC. It specifies CSATGAWSNEQFF.

A few counts support this clonotype. The CDR3: CASSPWELAKNIQYF. The DNA for the CDR3 is TGTGCCAGCAGCCCGTGGGAACTAGCCAAAAACATTCAGTACTTC. The genes are TRBV7-8 and TRBJ2-4; no clear D gene. Germline V gene lookup returns CDR1 SGHVS and CDR2 FQNEAQ. Trimming stripped 5 bases from V and 0 bases from J, with 11 bases between. The CDR3 sequence is 15 residues long.

This clonotype was seen a few times. The chain couples TRBV4-1 to TRBJ2-5; a weak D match, TRBD2 (6 bases). Germline CDR1 reads MGHRA; CDR2 reads YSYEKL. The CDR3 has 17 amino acids. V was pared by 6 bases and J by 5 bases, with 25 bases between. CDR3 amino acids: CASRDTRTGPRGETQYF. In DNA form, the CDR3 reads TGCGCCAGCAGGGATACCCGTACAGGCCCTCGGGGGGAGACCCAGTACTTC.

This clonotype was counted between two and nine times. The CDR3 here is CASSADYYEQYF. The DNA for the CDR3 is TGTGCCAGCAGCGCTGACTACTACGAGCAGTACTTC. The V call is TRBV7-2, the J call TRBJ2-7; D is possibly TRBD2 (5 bases). Trimming stripped 5 bases from V and 3 bases from J, with 8 bases between. The CDR3 covers 12 residues. CDR1 is SGHTA and CDR2 is FQGNSA in the germline V gene.

The chain joins TRBV10-3 to TRBJ2-1; D may be TRBD2 (6 bases). CDR1 and CDR2 from the germline V gene are ENHRY and SYGVKD. The V end lost 11 bases, the J end lost 0 bases, and 11 bases lay between the germline ends. The CDR3 sequence is 13 residues long. The CDR3: CARPGGSYNEQFF. CDR3 nucleotide sequence: TGTGCCCGCCCCGGGGGCTCCTACAATGAGCAGTTCTTC.